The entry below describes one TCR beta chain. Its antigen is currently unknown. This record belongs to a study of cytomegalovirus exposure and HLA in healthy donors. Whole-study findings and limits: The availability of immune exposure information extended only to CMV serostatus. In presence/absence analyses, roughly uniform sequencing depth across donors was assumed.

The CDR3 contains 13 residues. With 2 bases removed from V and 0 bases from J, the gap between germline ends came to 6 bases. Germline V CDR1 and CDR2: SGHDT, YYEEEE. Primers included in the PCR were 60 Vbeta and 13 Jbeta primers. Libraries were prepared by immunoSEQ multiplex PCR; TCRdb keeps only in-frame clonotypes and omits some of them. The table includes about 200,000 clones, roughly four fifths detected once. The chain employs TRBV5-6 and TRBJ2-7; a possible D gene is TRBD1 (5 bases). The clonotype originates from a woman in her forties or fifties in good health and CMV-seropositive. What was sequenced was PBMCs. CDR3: CASSFRGSYEQYF. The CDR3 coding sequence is TGTGCCAGCAGCTTTAGGGGCTCCTACGAGCAGTACTTC. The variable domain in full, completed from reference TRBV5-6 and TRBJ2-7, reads DAGVTQSPTHLIKTRGQQVTLRCSPKSGHDTVSWYQQALGQGPQFIFQYYEEEERQRGNFPDRFSGHQFPNYSSELNVNALLLGDSALYLCASSFRGSYEQYFGPGTRLTVT.